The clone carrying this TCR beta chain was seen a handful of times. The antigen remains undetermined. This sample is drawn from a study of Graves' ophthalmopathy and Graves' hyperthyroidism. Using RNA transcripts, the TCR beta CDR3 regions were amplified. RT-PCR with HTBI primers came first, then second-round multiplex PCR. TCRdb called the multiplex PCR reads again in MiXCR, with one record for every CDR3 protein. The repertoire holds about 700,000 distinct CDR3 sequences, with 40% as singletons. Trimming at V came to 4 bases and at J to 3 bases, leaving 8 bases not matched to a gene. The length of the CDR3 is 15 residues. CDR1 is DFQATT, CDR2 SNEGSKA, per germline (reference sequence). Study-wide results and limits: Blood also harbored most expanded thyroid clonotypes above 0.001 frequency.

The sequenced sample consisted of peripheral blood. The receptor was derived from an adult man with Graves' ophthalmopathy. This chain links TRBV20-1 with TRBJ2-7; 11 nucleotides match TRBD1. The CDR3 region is CSAISAGQGDYEQYF. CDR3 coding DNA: TGCAGTGCTATCAGCGCGGGACAGGGGGACTACGAGCAGTACTTC.